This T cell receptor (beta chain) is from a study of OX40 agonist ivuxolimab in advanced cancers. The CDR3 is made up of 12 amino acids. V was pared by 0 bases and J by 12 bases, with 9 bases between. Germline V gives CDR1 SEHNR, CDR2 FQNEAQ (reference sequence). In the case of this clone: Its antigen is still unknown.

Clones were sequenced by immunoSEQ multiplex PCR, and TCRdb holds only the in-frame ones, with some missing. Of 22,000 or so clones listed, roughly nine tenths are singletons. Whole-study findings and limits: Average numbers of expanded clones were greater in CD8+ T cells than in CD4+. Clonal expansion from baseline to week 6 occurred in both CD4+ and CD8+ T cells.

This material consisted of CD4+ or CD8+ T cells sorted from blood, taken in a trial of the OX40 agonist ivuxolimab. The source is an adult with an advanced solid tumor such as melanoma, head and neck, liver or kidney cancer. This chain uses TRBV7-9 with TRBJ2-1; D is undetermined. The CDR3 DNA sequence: TGTGCCAGCAGCTTAGCTGGGCGGTCGCAGTTCTTC. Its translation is CASSLAGRSQFF.